Shown below are 2 T cell receptor beta chains from a single sample sequenced in a study of blood T cell repertoires in COVID-19. The method was immunoSEQ multiplex PCR; TCRdb's version includes in-frame clones alone and lacks a portion of them. The sample contains a few hundred thousand clones, 82% of which appear only once. Sequenced input: peripheral blood. The origin of the receptors is a woman between 65 and 79 years old with COVID-19, enrolled during active disease.

V is TRBV7-9 and J is TRBJ2-5; weak D call: TRBD2 (6 bases). V was trimmed by 5 bases and J by 1 base, leaving 11 bases between them. Germline CDR1 SEHNR, CDR2 FQNEAQ (reference sequence). This CDR3 spans 14 amino acids. CDR3 DNA sequence: TGTGCCAGCAGCCTCCTGGGGGGCCAAGAGACCCAGTACTTC. Its protein product is CASSLLGGQETQYF.

The chain employs TRBV18 and TRBJ2-3; D ambiguous. V was shortened by 0 bases and J by 4 bases, with 11 bases between the two germline ends. This CDR3 comprises 15 residues. CDR1 and CDR2 (germline): KGHSH, LQKENI. The CDR3 DNA reads TGTGCCAGCTCACCACCTCGCGCGAACTCAGATACGCAGTATTTT. Translated, it gives CASSPPRANSDTQYF.